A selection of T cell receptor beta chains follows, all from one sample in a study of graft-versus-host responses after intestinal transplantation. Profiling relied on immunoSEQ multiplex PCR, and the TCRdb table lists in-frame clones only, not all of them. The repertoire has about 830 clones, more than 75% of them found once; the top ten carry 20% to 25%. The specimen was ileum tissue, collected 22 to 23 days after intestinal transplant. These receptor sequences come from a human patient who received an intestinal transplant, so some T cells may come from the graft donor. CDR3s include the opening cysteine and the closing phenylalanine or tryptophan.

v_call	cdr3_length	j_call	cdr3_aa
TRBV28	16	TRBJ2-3	CASSPVWDYPTDTQYF
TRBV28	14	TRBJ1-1	CASSSVGRVTEAFF
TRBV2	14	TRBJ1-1	CARDSSVGNTEAFF
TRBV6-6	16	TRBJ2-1	CASSYVATSGTAGQFF
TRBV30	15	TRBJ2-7	CAWSMAGTTSYEQYF
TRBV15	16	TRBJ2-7	CATSRDRDRFLYEQYF
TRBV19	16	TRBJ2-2	CASTSTGQGITGELFF
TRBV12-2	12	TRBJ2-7	CASRLSLYEQYF
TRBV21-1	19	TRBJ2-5	CASSKVLAGVPPGGETQYF
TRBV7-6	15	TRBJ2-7	CASSLEAQSSYEQYF
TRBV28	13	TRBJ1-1	CASSRRLFSEAFF
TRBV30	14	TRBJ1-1	CAWSVSGRNTEAFF
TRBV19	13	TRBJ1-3	CASSIISGNTIYF
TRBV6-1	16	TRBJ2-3	CASSEGQLFSTDTQYF
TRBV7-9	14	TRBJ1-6	CASSFVTYNSPLHF
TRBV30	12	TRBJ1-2	CAWSVNNYGYTF
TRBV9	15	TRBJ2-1	CASSVFQGPYNEQFF
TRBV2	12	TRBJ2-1	CASEGWAWEQFF
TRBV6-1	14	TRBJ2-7	CASSSVAAAGEQYF
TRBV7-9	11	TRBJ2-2	CASSPFVELFF
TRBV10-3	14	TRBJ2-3	CAIRSGSDTDTQYF
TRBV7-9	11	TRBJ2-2	CASRRTGELFF
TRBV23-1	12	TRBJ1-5	CASSQWNQPQHF
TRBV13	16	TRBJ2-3	CASSLRLAGATDTQYF
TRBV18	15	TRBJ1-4	CASPPPDRGDEKLFF
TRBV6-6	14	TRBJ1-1	CASSYSNRNTEAFF
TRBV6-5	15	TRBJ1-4	CASRTSGQGGEKLFF
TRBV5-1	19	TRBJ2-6	CASSGYRRDTPSGANVLTF
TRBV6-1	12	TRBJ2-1	CASSEWGDEQFF
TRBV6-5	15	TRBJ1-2	CASSRNRQGIYGYTF
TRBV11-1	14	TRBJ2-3	CASSHQRFTDTQYF
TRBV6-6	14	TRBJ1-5	CASRPRGRDQPQHF
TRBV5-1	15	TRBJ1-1	CASSQEQGPRDEAFF
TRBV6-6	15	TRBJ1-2	CASSFLMSRRNGYTF
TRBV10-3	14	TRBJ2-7	CAISLRPGVYEQYF
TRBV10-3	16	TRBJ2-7	CAISEKNGQEAYEQYF
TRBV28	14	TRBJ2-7	CATRQGNKAYEQYF
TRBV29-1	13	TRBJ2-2	CSIIGRVGGELFF
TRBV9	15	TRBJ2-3	CASSPRTSGTDTQYF
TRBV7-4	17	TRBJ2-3	CASSSGTSGKFTDTQYF
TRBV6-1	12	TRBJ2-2	CASIQGAGELFF
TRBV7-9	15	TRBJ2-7	CASSLVTGGNYEQYF
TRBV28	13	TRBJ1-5	CASSPLINQPQHF
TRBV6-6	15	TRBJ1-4	CASRTSGQGGEKLFF
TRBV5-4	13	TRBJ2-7	CASSRTGAYEQYF
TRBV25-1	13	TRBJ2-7	CASRMDRGWEQYF